The following is a T cell receptor (beta chain) sequence with its context. Its target is not known. A much larger clone differs from this one at a single base, so this may be a read error. Based on clinical symptoms, serum thyroxine and TRAb, thyroid ultrasound and orbital computed tomography, diagnoses were reached. The sample comes from a study of T cells in Graves' hyperthyroidism and ophthalmopathy. V lost 4 bases, J lost 3 bases, and 1 base stayed unmatched. This CDR3 is built from 13 residues. Germline CDR1 reads ENHRY; CDR2 reads SYGVKD. Study findings and constraints: The majority of expanded thyroid clonotypes above 0.001 also appeared in blood.

The investigators amplified TCR beta CDR3 regions from RNA transcripts. The TCR CDR3 first-round RT-PCR relied on the HTBI primer set. Via MiXCR, TCRdb re-called the multiplex PCR reads, giving one row per CDR3 protein. The sample yields approximately 640,000 distinct CDR3 sequences, about 45% seen once. This sequence originates from an adult man with Graves' disease, either hyperthyroidism or ophthalmopathy (not recorded which). The chain is built from TRBV10-3 and TRBJ2-7; 9 bases align to TRBD2. Sequenced material: peripheral blood or thyroid tissue (not recorded which). The CDR3 bases are TGTGCCATCAGTGGACTAGCGGACTACGAGCAGTACTTC. Translating it yields CAISGLADYEQYF.